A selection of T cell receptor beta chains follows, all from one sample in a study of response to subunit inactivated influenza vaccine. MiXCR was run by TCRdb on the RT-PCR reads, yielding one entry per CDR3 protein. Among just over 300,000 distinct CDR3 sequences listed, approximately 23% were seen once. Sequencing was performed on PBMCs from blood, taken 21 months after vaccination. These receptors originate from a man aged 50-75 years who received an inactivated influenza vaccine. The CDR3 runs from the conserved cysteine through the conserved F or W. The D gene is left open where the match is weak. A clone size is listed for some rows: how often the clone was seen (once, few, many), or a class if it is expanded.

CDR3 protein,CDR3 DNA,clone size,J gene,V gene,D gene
CASSLTGWGNQPQHF,TGTGCCAGCAGCTTAACGGGATGGGGCAATCAGCCCCAGCATTTT,few,TRBJ1-5,TRBV7-2,NA
CASSSSGTSGRDEQFF,TGCGCCAGCAGCTCCTCCGGGACTAGCGGGAGGGATGAGCAGTTCTTC,NA,TRBJ2-1,TRBV5-1,TRBD2
CASRDSTYNSPLHF,TGTGCCAGCAGGGACTCAACCTATAATTCACCCCTCCACTTT,NA,TRBJ1-6,TRBV27,NA
CASKPHLSNTEAFF,TGTGCCAGCAAGCCCCATCTGAGTAACACTGAAGCTTTCTTT,many,TRBJ1-1,TRBV2,NA
CASSQAQGAFTEAFF,TGCGCCAGCAGCCAAGCACAGGGGGCTTTCACTGAAGCTTTCTTT,NA,TRBJ1-1,TRBV4-3,TRBD1
CASSQEALGNQPQHF,TGCGCCAGCAGCCAAGAGGCATTAGGGAATCAGCCCCAGCATTTT,once,TRBJ1-5,TRBV4-3,NA
CATREGLYRAGELFF,TGTGCCACCCGAGAAGGGCTTTATCGTGCCGGGGAGCTGTTTTTT,few,TRBJ2-2,TRBV28,NA
CSARGTSGQLRDTQYF,TGCAGTGCTAGAGGGACTAGCGGCCAACTACGGGATACGCAGTATTTT,NA,TRBJ2-3,TRBV20-1,TRBD2
CASSYSMGRADEKLFF,TGTGCCAGCAGTTACTCGATGGGGAGGGCTGACGAAAAACTGTTTTTT,many,TRBJ1-4,TRBV6-5,NA
CSARRQGSVTGELFF,TGCAGTGCTAGGAGACAGGGTTCTGTCACCGGGGAGCTGTTTTTT,few,TRBJ2-2,TRBV20-1,TRBD1
CASSRGTGANTGELFF,TGTGCCAGCAGCCGTGGGACAGGGGCGAACACCGGGGAGCTGTTTTTT,NA,TRBJ2-2,TRBV7-7,TRBD1
CASSIEHRHSPLHF,TGTGCCAGTAGTATCGAACATCGCCATTCACCCCTCCACTTT,NA,TRBJ1-6,TRBV19,NA
CATSLTGPNEQFF,TGTGCCACCAGCTTGACTGGACCGAATGAGCAGTTCTTC,few,TRBJ2-1,TRBV15,NA
CASGALGGETQYF,TGTGCCAGCGGGGCCTTGGGGGGAGAGACCCAGTACTTC,NA,TRBJ2-5,TRBV12-3/TRBV12-4,NA
CASRRQGARAEAFF,TGTGCCAGCAGGCGACAGGGGGCTAGGGCTGAAGCTTTCTTT,few,TRBJ1-1,TRBV28,TRBD1
CASSLAFLGPGQALLPYEQYF,TGCGCCAGCAGCTTGGCCTTTCTAGGCCCGGGACAGGCCCTTTTACCCTACGAGCAGTACTTC,NA,TRBJ2-7,TRBV5-1,TRBD1
CASSLRTATNYGYTF,TGTGCCAGCAGTTTAAGGACAGCGACTAACTATGGCTACACCTTC,few,TRBJ1-2,TRBV12-3/TRBV12-4,NA
CASSQDGYGRNYGYTF,TGCGCCAGCAGCCAAGATGGTTACGGCAGAAACTATGGCTACACCTTC,many,TRBJ1-2,TRBV4-1,NA
CASSLVPGGETQYF,TGCGCCAGCAGCTTGGTTCCAGGGGGGGAGACCCAGTACTTC,few,TRBJ2-5,TRBV5-1,NA
CASSAALWEQFF,TGTGCCAGCAGCGCGGCCCTCTGGGAGCAGTTCTTC,few,TRBJ2-1,TRBV11-2,NA
CASSQPNMNTEAFF,TGCGCCAGCAGCCAGCCTAACATGAACACTGAAGCTTTCTTT,NA,TRBJ1-1,TRBV4-3,NA
CASSLEGGFHEQYF,TGCGCCAGCAGCTTGGAGGGAGGGTTCCACGAGCAGTACTTC,NA,TRBJ2-7,TRBV5-1,TRBD2
CASSKQGYEQYF,TGTGCCAGCAGTAAACAGGGGTACGAGCAGTACTTC,few,TRBJ2-7,TRBV28,TRBD1
CAISALPADSYNEQFF,TGTGCCATCAGTGCTCTCCCCGCGGACTCCTACAATGAGCAGTTCTTC,NA,TRBJ2-1,TRBV10-3,NA
CASSDGGLGITGELFF,TGTGCCAGCAGCGACGGCGGTCTTGGAATCACCGGGGAGCTGTTTTTT,few,TRBJ2-2,TRBV9,NA
CASSRNMNTEAFF,TGCGCCAGCAGCCGTAATATGAACACTGAAGCTTTCTTT,NA,TRBJ1-1,TRBV5-1,NA
CASSSRALAPLHF,TGTGCCAGCAGTTCCAGAGCATTGGCACCCCTCCACTTT,NA,TRBJ1-6,TRBV12-3/TRBV12-4,NA
CASSLRVTDNSPLHF,TGCGCCAGCAGCCTCCGGGTCACAGATAATTCACCCCTCCACTTT,few,TRBJ1-6,TRBV5-1,NA
CASSAPGTMNNEQFF,TGTGCCAGCAGCGCCCCAGGGACTATGAACAATGAGCAGTTCTTC,NA,TRBJ2-1,TRBV9,TRBD2
CSAMTGANYGYTF,TGCAGTGCAATGACAGGGGCCAACTATGGCTACACCTTC,NA,TRBJ1-2,TRBV20-1,TRBD1
CASSHIKTGRTEAFF,TGCGCCAGCAGCCATATTAAGACAGGGCGAACTGAAGCTTTCTTT,few,TRBJ1-1,TRBV4-3,TRBD1
CASSLDGQVDYGYTF,TGTGCCAGCAGCTTGGACGGACAGGTGGACTATGGCTACACCTTC,few,TRBJ1-2,TRBV5-6,TRBD1
CASSLYPGSVGADTQYF,TGTGCCAGCAGCTTATACCCGGGCTCAGTTGGGGCAGATACGCAGTATTTT,few,TRBJ2-3,TRBV7-8,NA
CARKDTEAFF,TGTGCCAGGAAGGACACTGAAGCTTTCTTT,NA,TRBJ1-1,TRBV12-3/TRBV12-4,NA
CSARDTGGAMGYTF,TGCAGTGCTAGAGACACAGGGGGCGCAATGGGCTACACCTTC,many,TRBJ1-2,TRBV20-1,TRBD1
CASSRASGNEQFF,TGTGCCAGCAGCCGCGCTAGCGGCAATGAGCAGTTCTTC,NA,TRBJ2-1,TRBV3-1,TRBD2
CSALASAEQYF,TGCAGCGCTCTAGCGTCGGCCGAGCAGTACTTC,few,TRBJ2-7,TRBV29-1,NA
CSARSGKSGELFF,TGCAGTGCTAGGTCAGGGAAATCCGGGGAGCTGTTTTTT,NA,TRBJ2-2,TRBV20-1,NA
CASSARDRVTYSENSPLHF,TGTGCCAGCAGTGCCCGGGACAGGGTCACCTATTCGGAAAATTCACCCCTCCACTTT,few,TRBJ1-6,TRBV6-2/TRBV6-3,TRBD1
CASSSRDGSHGYTF,TGTGCCAGCAGCTCCCGGGACGGGAGCCATGGCTACACCTTC,many,TRBJ1-2,TRBV7-8,NA
CAISESRRLPNTEAFF,TGTGCCATCAGTGAGTCGCGACGCCTACCGAACACTGAAGCTTTCTTT,NA,TRBJ1-1,TRBV10-3,NA